This TCR beta chain appears in the sequencing data of a study of T cell clonality in common variable immunodeficiency. Study-wide results and limits: What drives increased CVID clonality needs T cell subpopulation sequencing. In common variable immunodeficiency, TCR beta chains reportedly carried fewer deletions and N-nucleotide insertions.

Control and CVID samples contributed equal amounts of genomic DNA. Clones were sequenced by immunoSEQ multiplex PCR, and TCRdb holds only the in-frame ones, with some missing. The sample counts about 35,000 clones, none seen once; the ten largest own roughly 8.9%. This clone was counted at least ten times. The antigen remains unidentified. The clonotype comes from a person aged 18 to 75 in good health. Sequenced sample: peripheral blood mononuclear cells.

The CDR3 reads CASSVAGPNNEQFF. The part of the CDR3 DNA that was read is TGTGCCAGCAGCGTAGCGGGACCGAACAATGAG. The chain links TRBV6-4 to TRBJ2-1; 8 bases are shared with TRBD2. The CDR3 goes on 3 residues after the read ends, and that part is filled in from the germline J gene. Germline CDR1 and CDR2: MRHNA and SNTAGT. There are 14 residues in the CDR3. J lost 5 bases, V lost 6 bases, and 6 bases had no gene match.